The clone carrying this T cell receptor (beta chain) was observed a single time. Its target is unknown. The V gene lost 3 bases and the J gene lost 0 bases, with 7 bases spanning the gap. CDR1 and CDR2 from the germline V gene are SGHVS and FNYEAQ. This CDR3 is 14 amino acids long. TCRdb redid the calling of the PCR reads with MiXCR, one entry per CDR3 protein. This table has about 15,000 distinct CDR3 sequences, 66% appearing once. The sample is drawn from a study of vaccination and CD4 T cells after COVID-19. Study results and limitations: Spike mono-reactivity applied to 304 of 307 vaccine-specific clones detected in convalescent patients.

This chain links TRBV7-6 with TRBJ2-3; D is uncertain. This clonotype originated in a human donor who had recovered from COVID-19. The source was CD4+ T cells from blood, collected after SARS-CoV-2 vaccination. Here the CDR3 DNA reads TGTGCCAGCAGCTTTGACGGGAGCACAGATACGCAGTATTTT. Protein sequence: CASSFDGSTDTQYF.